One and the same sample provided the 20 T cell receptor beta chains below, sequenced in a study of shared clonotypes between healthy human individuals. Produced via immunoSEQ multiplex PCR; TCRdb's table is partial and in-frame only. The profile covers under 2.5 million clones, with around 90% appearing a single time and 0.37% taken by the ten largest. Sequencing was performed on naive CD4+ T cells from PBMCs. The subset denotes: CD45RA+ positively selected. The receptor source for this set is a man between 18 and 29 years old in good health. Some clones in this sample may be carry-over from other donors' samples.

This rearrangement joins TRBV6-5 to TRBJ1-3; possibly TRBD1 for D (5 bases). Trimming left V 0 bases short and J 0 bases short, with 9 bases between. The CDR3 contains 16 residues. CDR1 is MNHEY and CDR2 is SVGAGI in the germline V gene. The CDR3 protein is CASSYSGATSGNTIYF. CDR3 DNA sequence: TGTGCCAGCAGTTACTCAGGGGCGACCTCTGGAAACACCATATATTTT.

The V call is TRBV5-1, the J call TRBJ1-2; D may be TRBD1 (5 bases). Germline assignment: CDR1 SGHRS and CDR2 YFSETQ. Deletions cut 2 bases from V and 4 bases from J, with 12 bases between. The CDR3 extends over 14 amino acids. The CDR3 sequence is CASSFDGTPYGYTF. Here the CDR3 DNA reads TGCGCCAGCAGCTTTGACGGGACCCCCTATGGCTACACCTTC.

The chain has TRBV25-1 and TRBJ2-5; D might be TRBD2 (5 bases). This CDR3 is 15 amino acids long. Germline lookup yields CDR1 MGHDK and CDR2 SYGVNS. Trimming shortened V by 3 bases and J by 0 bases, and 11 bases separated the two germline ends. The chain's CDR3 is CASSDRRGNQETQYF. The CDR3 nucleotides are TGTGCCAGCAGTGACCGACGGGGTAACCAAGAGACCCAGTACTTC.

Only a few counts were recorded for this clone. The rearrangement joins TRBV10-3 to TRBJ1-5; no reliable D call. Germline loops: CDR1 ENHRY, CDR2 SYGVKD. V lost 3 bases and J 7 bases, leaving 10 bases between the germline ends. The CDR3 is 13 residues long. This CDR3 reads CAISELSAQPQHF. In DNA form, the CDR3 reads TGTGCCATCAGTGAACTGAGTGCCCAGCCCCAGCATTTT.

The V gene is TRBV7-9, the J gene TRBJ2-1, with a possible D match to TRBD2 (5 bases). CDR1 is SEHNR, CDR2 FQNEAQ, per germline (reference sequence). The CDR3 runs to 16 residues. Trimming took 5 bases from V and 4 from J, leaving 18 bases between them. The CDR3 DNA reads as TGTGCCAGCAGCCCCAAAGAGGGAGTGGAGTACAATGAGCAGTTCTTC. Translated: CASSPKEGVEYNEQFF.

The rearrangement links TRBV5-8 to TRBJ2-5; 7 positions agree with TRBD2. V was clipped by 0 bases and J by 1 base; unmatched bases: 9. This CDR3 is 17 amino acids long. Germline-derived CDR1 and CDR2 are SGHTS and YDEGEE. The CDR3 bases are TGTGCCAGCAGCTTGGGGTTGGGCGGGGGAGGCCAAGAGACCCAGTACTTC. Amino acids: CASSLGLGGGGQETQYF. The whole variable domain, filled in from reference TRBV5-8 and TRBJ2-5, reads EAGVTQSPTHLIKTRGQQATLRCSPISGHTSVYWYQQALGLGLQFLLWYDEGEERNRGNFPPRFSGRQFPNYSSELNVNALELEDSALYLCASSLGLGGGGQETQYFGPGTRLLVL.

As to this clone: This CDR3 is also generated by other DNA sequences in the sample. The chain links TRBV9 to TRBJ2-3, with 7 bases identical to TRBD2. The CDR3 has 14 amino acids. Germline-derived CDR1 and CDR2 are SGDLS and YYNGEE. With 3 bases clipped from V and 2 bases from J, the junction kept 3 bases outside the gene matches. In DNA form, the CDR3 reads TGTGCCAGCAGCGCCGGACTAGACACAGATACGCAGTATTTT. It translates to CASSAGLDTDTQYF.

The chain recombines TRBV11-2 with TRBJ2-7; D may match TRBD1 or TRBD2 (5 bases each). Per germline, CDR1 SGHAT and CDR2 FQNNGV. This CDR3 has 13 residues. V was shortened by 5 bases and J by 2 bases, with 10 bases between the two germline ends. The CDR3 coding sequence is TGTGCCAGCAGCGTCCGAGGGGCCTACGAGCAGTACTTC. This codes for CASSVRGAYEQYF. The complete variable domain, with remaining parts taken from reference TRBV11-2 and TRBJ2-7, reads EAGVAQSPRYKIIEKRQSVAFWCNPISGHATLYWYQQILGQGPKLLIQFQNNGVVDDSQLPKDRFSAERLKGVDSTLKIQPAKLEDSAVYLCASSVRGAYEQYFGPGTRLTVT.

The gene calls are TRBV6-1 and TRBJ2-5; D is possibly TRBD1 (5 bases). From germline, CDR1 is MNHNS and CDR2 SASEGT. The CDR3 runs to 12 residues. V lost 3 bases, J lost 4 bases, and 6 bases lay in between. CDR3 sequence reads: CASSDRVETQYF. The CDR3 DNA follows: TGTGCCAGCAGTGACAGGGTAGAGACCCAGTACTTC.

In its sample, this clone was seen once. Within the sample, other DNA sequences also encode this same CDR3. The chain links TRBV28 to TRBJ1-2, with D possibly TRBD1 on 5 matching bases. Germline CDR1 and CDR2: MDHEN and SYDVKM. This CDR3 is built from 13 residues. V was cut by 6 bases and J by 5 bases, with 13 bases left in between. CDR3 sequence reads: CASSTPGRYGYTF. The DNA of the CDR3 is TGTGCCAGCAGCACTCCGGGACGGTATGGCTACACCTTC.

The gene calls are TRBV5-1 and TRBJ1-1; TRBD1 matches 7 bases. Per the germline V gene, CDR1 is SGHRS and CDR2 is YFSETQ. The CDR3 consists of 16 residues. With V trimmed by 4 bases and J by 2 bases, 11 bases remained unmatched. CDR3 region: CASSPGGRRANTEAFF. CDR3 DNA: TGCGCCAGCAGCCCAGGGGGTAGGAGGGCCAACACTGAAGCTTTCTTT. The complete variable domain, with remaining parts taken from reference TRBV5-1 and TRBJ1-1, reads KAGVTQTPRYLIKTRGQQVTLSCSPISGHRSVSWYQQTPGQGLQFLFEYFSETQRNKGNFPGRFSGRQFSNSRSEMNVSTLELGDSALYLCASSPGGRRANTEAFFGQGTRLTVV.

The chain carries TRBV28 and TRBJ2-1, with D unresolved. The CDR3 runs to 14 residues. With 3 bases removed from V and 5 bases from J, the gap between germline ends came to 11 bases. Germline CDR1 is MDHEN and CDR2 is SYDVKM. The DNA for the CDR3 is TGTGCCAGCAGTTTCGCGCCCCGAAACAATGAGCAGTTCTTC. Its protein product is CASSFAPRNNEQFF.

CDR3 sequence reads: CASSLEAAGLHEQYF. The DNA for the CDR3 is TGTGCCAGCAGCTTAGAGGCAGCCGGTCTCCACGAGCAGTACTTC. The J gene is TRBJ2-7, the V gene TRBV7-3, with D hard to call. This CDR3 comprises 15 residues. The germline CDR1 and CDR2 sequences are SGHTA and FQGTGA. The germline V and J ends were trimmed by 2 bases and 5 bases, with 16 bases remaining between them.

The chain joins TRBV5-8 to TRBJ2-1; 7 bases fit TRBD2. CDR1 is SGHTS, CDR2 YDEGEE, per germline. This CDR3 is built from 16 residues. V was pared by 5 bases and J by 2 bases, with 10 bases of the junction left unmatched. The CDR3 here is CASRTTGLVPYNEQFF. In nucleotides, the CDR3 is TGTGCCAGCAGAACAACAGGACTAGTCCCCTACAATGAGCAGTTCTTC.

The rearrangement uses TRBV7-9 and TRBJ1-4; no clear D. Deletions cut 1 base from V and 7 bases from J, with 13 bases between. The V gene's germline CDR1 is SEHNR and CDR2 FQNEAQ (reference sequence). The CDR3 covers 15 residues. The CDR3 DNA follows: TGTGCCAGCAGCTTAGAGGCGGGGTCAGGTGAAAAACTGTTTTTT. Its protein is CASSLEAGSGEKLFF. The entire variable domain, with the rest obtained from reference TRBV7-9 and TRBJ1-4, is as follows: DTGVSQNPRHKITKRGQNVTFRCDPISEHNRLYWYRQTLGQGPEFLTYFQNEAQLEKSRLLSDRFSAERPKGSFSTLEIQRTEQGDSAMYLCASSLEAGSGEKLFFGSGTQLSVL.

J is TRBJ2-5 and V is TRBV2, with D possibly being TRBD1 (6 bases). V was clipped by 0 bases and J by 1 base, with 9 bases between them. The germline CDR1 and CDR2 sequences are SNHLY and FYNNEI. The CDR3 length is 15 residues. CDR3 in amino acids: CASSEATGIQETQYF. The CDR3, as DNA: TGTGCCAGCAGTGAAGCTACAGGGATCCAAGAGACCCAGTACTTC.

The chain uses TRBV6-6 and TRBJ1-1; the D is unclear. The CDR3 length is 11 residues. V was pared by 7 bases and J by 1 base, with 4 bases between. Germline V gene data show CDR1 as MNHNY and CDR2 as SVGAGI (reference sequence). The CDR3 spells CASMANTEAFF. In DNA form, the CDR3 reads TGTGCCAGCATGGCGAACACTGAAGCTTTCTTT.

This chain links TRBV9 with TRBJ2-5; D is ambiguous. V lost 4 bases and J 5 bases, leaving 21 bases between the germline ends. Germline assignment: CDR1 SGDLS and CDR2 YYNGEE. This CDR3 is 16 amino acids long. The CDR3 region has the DNA TGTGCCAGCAGCCCCTCCGGTCCCCTCCGGTGGGAGACCCAGTACTTC. Translating gives CASSPSGPLRWETQYF.

This chain joins TRBV6-1 and TRBJ1-5; D not resolved. Trimming shortened V by 4 bases and J by 3 bases, and 10 bases separated the two germline ends. The CDR3 has 14 amino acids. CDR1 is MNHNS and CDR2 is SASEGT in the germline V gene. CDR3: CASSGDFDNQPQHF. CDR3 coding DNA: TGTGCCAGCAGTGGAGACTTTGACAATCAGCCCCAGCATTTT.

The CDR3 DNA sequence: TGTGCCAGCAGCTTAGCCTCATCGGTAGATACGCAGTATTTT. Translating it yields CASSLASSVDTQYF. The chain employs TRBV7-8 and TRBJ2-3; D gene unclear. The CDR3 runs to 14 residues. V was cut by 0 bases and J by 5 bases, with 9 bases left in between. Germline CDR1 SGHVS, CDR2 FQNEAQ. The full variable domain, with the rest looked up from reference TRBV7-8 and TRBJ2-3, is GAGVSQSPRYKVAKRGQDVALRCDPISGHVSLFWYQQALGQGPEFLTYFQNEAQLDKSGLPSDRFFAERPEGSVSTLKIQRTQQEDSAVYLCASSLASSVDTQYFGPGTRLTVL.